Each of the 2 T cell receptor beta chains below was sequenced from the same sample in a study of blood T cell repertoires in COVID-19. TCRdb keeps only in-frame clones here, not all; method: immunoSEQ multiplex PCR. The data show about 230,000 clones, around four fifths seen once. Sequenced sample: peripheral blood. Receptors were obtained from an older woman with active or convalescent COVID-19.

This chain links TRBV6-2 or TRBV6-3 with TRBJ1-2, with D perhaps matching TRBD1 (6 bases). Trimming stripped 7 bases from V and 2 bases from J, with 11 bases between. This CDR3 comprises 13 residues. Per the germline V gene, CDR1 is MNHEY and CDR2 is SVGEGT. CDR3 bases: TGTGCCAGCACCCCTACAGGGAACTATGGCTACACCTTC. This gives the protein CASTPTGNYGYTF.

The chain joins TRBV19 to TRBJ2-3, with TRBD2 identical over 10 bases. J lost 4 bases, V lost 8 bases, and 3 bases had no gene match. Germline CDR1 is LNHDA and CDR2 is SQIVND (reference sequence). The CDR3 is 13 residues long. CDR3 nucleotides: TGTGCCAGTGATAGCGGGAGGTCAGATACGCAGTATTTT. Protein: CASDSGRSDTQYF. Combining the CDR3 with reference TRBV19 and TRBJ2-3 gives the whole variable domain DGGITQSPKYLFRKEGQNVTLSCEQNLNHDAMYWYRQDPGQGLRLIYYSQIVNDFQKGDIAEGYSVSREKKESFPLTVTSAQKNPTAFYLCASDSGRSDTQYFGPGTRLTVL.